The source of this T cell receptor beta chain is a study of CD8+CD57+ T cells in acquired aplastic anemia. Turning to the study itself: Among healthy donors, CD4+ cells averaged about 10 million reads.

TCR beta VDJ and CDR3 profiling used genomic DNA as template. Each CDR3 protein is one row after TCRdb ran MiXCR on the reads. Of about 200,000 distinct CDR3 sequences listed, about 37% are singletons. Regarding the study as a whole: Patients had around 30 CD8+ CDR3 sequences in common with controls (the shared set).

The CDR3 has 13 residues. CDR1 is LNHDA and CDR2 is SQIVND in the germline V gene (reference sequence). V gave up 8 bases and J gave up 5 bases, with 15 bases separating them. The sample holds many counts of this clonotype. The antigen is not known. Source material: sorted CD4+, CD8+, or CD8+CD57+ T cells (not recorded which) from PBMCs. This clonotype was sampled from a human donor in good health, serving as a control. The chain is built from TRBV19 and TRBJ1-2; unclear D gene. The chain's CDR3 is CASRESKDYGYTF. The DNA for the CDR3 is TGTGCCAGTCGAGAATCGAAGGATTATGGCTACACCTTC.